Below are 32 T cell receptor beta chains sequenced from a single sample in a study of PD-1 blockade in classical Hodgkin lymphoma. Some clones are missing from TCRdb's copy, which holds only in-frame ones; the method was immunoSEQ multiplex PCR. The sample has about 4,200 clones, more than 70% seen once. Patients all relapsed after autologous stem cell transplantation, and there was variation in brentuximab vedotin exposure. Magnetic negative selection was used to purify CD4+ T cells from thawed PBMCs. This sample comprised CD4+ T cells from blood, obtained at baseline. These TCRs come from a human donor with classical Hodgkin lymphoma.

The V call is TRBV10-2, the J call TRBJ2-7, with 11 bases identical to TRBD1. Germline CDR1 WSHSY, CDR2 SAAADI. The CDR3 is 14 residues long. The V gene end was trimmed by 6 bases and the J gene end by 1 base; junction bases not matched to a gene: 2. The CDR3: CASSGTGGSYEQYF. CDR3 coding DNA: TGCGCCAGCAGCGGGACAGGGGGGTCCTACGAGCAGTACTTC.

This chain uses TRBV7-9 with TRBJ2-7; 8 bases match TRBD2. V gave up 1 base and J gave up 12 bases; unmatched junction bases: 8. The CDR3 has 13 residues. Germline V gene sequence: CDR1 SEHNR, CDR2 FQNEAQ (reference sequence). The CDR3 is CASSLGTSPYLYF. As DNA, the CDR3 is TGTGCCAGCAGCTTAGGGACTAGCCCTTATTTGTACTTC.

The V and J genes are TRBV19 and TRBJ1-2; the match to TRBD1 covers 9 bases. The CDR3 runs to 17 residues. J gave up 3 bases and V 5 bases, and 13 bases lay outside the gene matches. Per the germline V gene, CDR1 is LNHDA and CDR2 is SQIVND (reference sequence). The CDR3: CASSVTGGRSRHYGYTF. CDR3 DNA sequence: TGTGCCAGTAGTGTGACAGGGGGAAGGAGTCGGCACTATGGCTACACCTTC. The full variable domain, with the rest looked up from reference TRBV19 and TRBJ1-2, is DGGITQSPKYLFRKEGQNVTLSCEQNLNHDAMYWYRQDPGQGLRLIYYSQIVNDFQKGDIAEGYSVSREKKESFPLTVTSAQKNPTAFYLCASSVTGGRSRHYGYTFGSGTRLTVV.

The chain is built from TRBV13 and TRBJ2-2; D tentatively fits TRBD1 or TRBD2 (6 bases each). The germline gives CDR1 PRHDT, CDR2 FYEKMQ (reference sequence). V was cut by 4 bases and J by 6 bases, with 18 bases left in between. This CDR3 has 16 amino acids. The CDR3 loop is CASSWGGRGLPGELFF. The CDR3 region has the DNA TGTGCCAGCAGCTGGGGCGGCCGGGGGCTTCCCGGGGAGCTGTTTTTT. The full variable domain, in which reference TRBV13 and TRBJ2-2 provide the parts outside the CDR3, is AAGVIQSPRHLIKEKRETATLKCYPIPRHDTVYWYQQGPGQDPQFLISFYEKMQSDKGSIPDRFSAQQFSDYHSELNMSSLELGDSALYFCASSWGGRGLPGELFFGEGSRLTVL.

The chain links TRBV30 to TRBJ1-4, with 8 bases that match TRBD1. This CDR3 is 13 amino acids long. The V gene end was trimmed by 5 bases and the J gene end by 6 bases; junction bases not matched to a gene: 5. Germline CDR1 reads GTSNPN; CDR2 reads SVGIG (reference sequence). The CDR3 sequence is CAWEQGGDEKLFF. The CDR3 bases are TGTGCCTGGGAACAGGGGGGAGATGAAAAACTGTTTTTT.

This clone showed up just once. The chain combines TRBV5-1 with TRBJ1-4; TRBD1 matches 7 bases. The length of the CDR3 is 15 residues. The J segment lost 8 bases and the V segment lost 4 bases, leaving 11 bases of the junction unmatched. The germline V gene has CDR1 SGHRS and CDR2 YFSETQ. The CDR3 region is CASSNPQGVGEKLFF. DNA of the CDR3: TGCGCCAGCAGCAACCCTCAGGGGGTTGGGGAAAAACTGTTTTTT.

The chain combines TRBV9 with TRBJ2-7, with D unresolved. CDR3 size: 13 residues. V was pared by 0 bases and J by 6 bases, with 10 bases between. Germline CDR1 and CDR2: SGDLS and YYNGEE. The CDR3 coding sequence is TGTGCCAGCAGCGTAGAACTGGGCGGCGAGCAGTACTTC. Its translation: CASSVELGGEQYF.

The rearrangement joins TRBV30 to TRBJ2-1; D gene uncertain. The CDR3 is made up of 18 amino acids. Trimming cost V 2 bases and J 4 bases, with 24 bases left between them. Germline V CDR1 and CDR2: GTSNPN, SVGIG (reference sequence). This CDR3 is CAWSYRNPRRPFYNEQFF. The CDR3 DNA sequence: TGTGCCTGGAGTTACCGGAACCCGAGGCGGCCCTTTTACAATGAGCAGTTCTTC.

The rearrangement links TRBV18 to TRBJ1-4; 11 nucleotides line up with TRBD1. Germline CDR1 and CDR2: KGHSH and LQKENI. V gave up 3 bases and J gave up 6 bases; unmatched junction bases: 0. The CDR3 extends over 14 amino acids. The CDR3 reads CASSPGQGDEKLFF. CDR3 DNA sequence: TGTGCCAGCTCACCGGGACAGGGGGATGAAAAACTGTTTTTT.

The rearrangement links TRBV19 to TRBJ2-2; 8 bases are shared with TRBD1. The junction had 8 bases not matched to a gene; V was cut back by 5 bases and J by 3 bases. CDR3 length equals 16 residues. CDR1 and CDR2 from the germline V gene are LNHDA and SQIVND (reference sequence). This chain's CDR3 is CASSARQGRDTGELFF. The CDR3 coding sequence is TGTGCCAGTAGTGCCAGACAGGGGCGAGACACCGGGGAGCTGTTTTTT.

This chain links TRBV5-5 with TRBJ1-3; D remains unclear. V lost 0 bases and J lost 0, with 13 bases in between. This CDR3 comprises 17 residues. Germline assignment: CDR1 SGHKS and CDR2 YYEKEE (reference sequence). CDR3 residues: CASSLGTFWSSGNTIYF. Here the CDR3 DNA reads TGTGCCAGCAGCTTGGGTACGTTCTGGAGCTCTGGAAACACCATATATTTT.

The table lists this clone with a count of one. V gene TRBV11-2 combines with J gene TRBJ2-7; TRBD2 agrees at 11 bases. Germline V gene data show CDR1 as SGHAT and CDR2 as FQNNGV. V was clipped by 5 bases and J by 0 bases; unmatched bases: 3. This CDR3 contains 15 residues. The CDR3 protein is CASSKTSGDSYEQYF. CDR3 nucleotides: TGTGCCAGCAGCAAGACTAGCGGGGACTCCTACGAGCAGTACTTC.

This CDR3 reads CASSREDSDNQPQHF. CDR3 nucleotides: TGTGCCAGCAGTCGGGAGGACAGTGACAATCAGCCCCAGCATTTT. The chain carries TRBV6-1 and TRBJ1-5; weak D call: TRBD1 (6 bases). Per germline, CDR1 MNHNS and CDR2 SASEGT. V was cut by 5 bases and J by 3 bases, with 14 bases left in between. This CDR3 is built from 15 residues.

The chain combines TRBV4-2 with TRBJ1-6, with TRBD1 identical over 7 bases. CDR3 size: 15 residues. Germline V gives CDR1 LGHNA, CDR2 YNFKEQ. V shed 1 base, J shed 8 bases, and the junction held 5 bases outside the gene matches. The CDR3 is CASSQAQGVDSPLHF. In nucleotides, the CDR3 is TGTGCCAGCAGCCAAGCGCAGGGGGTAGATTCACCCCTCCACTTT.

The genes are TRBV6-1 and TRBJ2-2; D might be TRBD2 (5 bases). V was pared by 8 bases and J by 4 bases, with 17 bases between. CDR1 is MNHNS and CDR2 is SASEGT in the germline V gene. The CDR3 covers 15 residues. The CDR3 DNA sequence: TGTGCCAGCCCGCAAAAGGGAGTGGGCACCGGGGAGCTGTTTTTT. Protein: CASPQKGVGTGELFF.

The chain has TRBV19 and TRBJ1-1; D possibly corresponds to TRBD1 (5 bases). Germline CDR1 and CDR2: LNHDA and SQIVND (reference sequence). The CDR3 is 15 residues long. V was clipped by 4 bases and J by 0 bases, with 12 bases between them. The CDR3 here is CASSSPATVNTEAFF. The CDR3 bases are TGTGCCAGTAGTAGCCCCGCGACAGTGAACACTGAAGCTTTCTTT.

The chain links TRBV30 to TRBJ2-7, with D hard to call. Germline V lookup: CDR1 GTSNPN, CDR2 SVGIG (reference sequence). V lost 0 bases and J lost 2, with 5 bases in between. CDR3 length: 12 residues. The CDR3 here is CAWSVRPYEQYF. CDR3 in DNA: TGTGCCTGGAGTGTACGGCCCTACGAGCAGTACTTC.

CDR3 DNA: TGTGCCAGCAGCTTGCTCGGGGGGCGCGGGGAGACCCAGTACTTC. Protein product: CASSLLGGRGETQYF. The chain joins TRBV5-8 to TRBJ2-5, with a weak D call TRBD2 (7 bases). CDR1 and CDR2 from the germline V gene are SGHTS and YDEGEE. The CDR3 loop spans 15 amino acids. Trimming took 1 base from V and 5 from J, leaving 15 bases between them.

In its sample, this clone was seen once. The V gene is TRBV19, the J gene TRBJ1-2, with 7 positions matching TRBD1. J lost 6 bases, V lost 3 bases, and 4 bases had no gene match. The V gene's germline CDR1 is LNHDA and CDR2 SQIVND (reference sequence). The CDR3 is 13 amino acids. CDR3 sequence: CASSILGTDGYTF. The CDR3 bases are TGTGCCAGTAGTATCCTCGGGACAGATGGCTACACCTTC. The full variable domain, completed using reference TRBV19 and TRBJ1-2, is DGGITQSPKYLFRKEGQNVTLSCEQNLNHDAMYWYRQDPGQGLRLIYYSQIVNDFQKGDIAEGYSVSREKKESFPLTVTSAQKNPTAFYLCASSILGTDGYTFGSGTRLTVV.

This chain joins TRBV5-1 and TRBJ2-5, with D possibly being TRBD2 (6 bases). Germline CDR1 and CDR2: SGHRS and YFSETQ. The CDR3 runs to 14 residues. Deletions cut 0 bases from V and 5 bases from J, with 11 bases between. CDR3 coding DNA: TGCGCCAGCAGCTTGGGCGCTAGCGTTGAGACCCAGTACTTC. Translation gives CASSLGASVETQYF.

V gene TRBV6-1 combines with J gene TRBJ1-5; perhaps TRBD1 as D (6 bases). From germline, CDR1 is MNHNS and CDR2 SASEGT. The CDR3 sequence is 14 residues long. The V and J ends lost 6 bases and 2 bases respectively, with 11 bases between them. The CDR3 DNA is TGTGCCAGCAGAACAGGGCAAGGCAATCAGCCCCAGCATTTT. Residues: CASRTGQGNQPQHF.

The V and J genes are TRBV4-2 and TRBJ2-3; 9 bases agree with TRBD2. This CDR3 has 16 residues. After removal of 4 bases from V and 6 bases from J, the junction contained 11 bases not matched to a gene. The germline gives CDR1 LGHNA, CDR2 YNFKEQ. This CDR3 reads CASSRLIAGDPDTQYF. CDR3 in DNA: TGTGCCAGCAGCCGACTTATAGCGGGAGACCCTGATACGCAGTATTTT.

This clone was seen a few times. CDR3 nucleotides: TGTGCCAGCAGCTCCCAGGGTACGAATCAGCCCCAGCATTTT. This codes for CASSSQGTNQPQHF. The chain couples TRBV11-2 to TRBJ1-5; D may be TRBD1 (5 bases). Germline V gene sequence: CDR1 SGHAT, CDR2 FQNNGV. Trimming cost V 4 bases and J 4 bases, with 11 bases left between them. This CDR3 has 14 residues.

This chain joins TRBV7-9 and TRBJ2-5; 11 nucleotides match TRBD2. This CDR3 has 14 residues. V lost 4 bases, J lost 3 bases, and 1 base stayed unmatched. Germline V gene lookup returns CDR1 SEHNR and CDR2 FQNEAQ (reference sequence). CDR3 amino acids: CASSSGLAEETQYF. CDR3 coding DNA: TGTGCCAGCAGCTCGGGACTAGCGGAAGAGACCCAGTACTTC.

Details on this clone: One junction end disagrees with the germline gene, perhaps due to a read error. The chain links TRBV10-2 to TRBJ2-2; D gene unclear. CDR1 and CDR2 (germline): WSHSY, SAAADI. This CDR3 has 14 residues. In nucleotides, the CDR3 is TGCGCCAGCGGTGAGGTCTTGAACACCGGGGAGCTGTTTTTT. Translation gives CASGEVLNTGELFF.

This chain joins TRBV30 and TRBJ1-2; D not resolved. Germline CDR1 GTSNPN, CDR2 SVGIG (reference sequence). Deletions cut 0 bases from V and 1 base from J, with 12 bases between. The CDR3 has 15 amino acids. CDR3 residues: CAWSVPGPFNYGYTF. Written as DNA, the CDR3 is TGTGCCTGGAGTGTACCCGGACCGTTTAACTATGGCTACACCTTC.

This chain uses TRBV30 with TRBJ2-1; D possibly corresponds to TRBD1 (5 bases). Trimming shortened V by 2 bases and J by 7 bases, and 12 bases separated the two germline ends. Germline V gene sequence: CDR1 GTSNPN, CDR2 SVGIG (reference sequence). This CDR3 has 13 residues. This CDR3 is CAWSRGPENEQFF. DNA of the CDR3: TGTGCCTGGAGTAGGGGCCCTGAAAATGAGCAGTTCTTC. The whole variable domain, remainder taken from reference TRBV30 and TRBJ2-1, is SQTIHQWPATLVQPVGSPLSLECTVEGTSNPNLYWYRQAAGRGLQLLFYSVGIGQISSEVPQNLSASRPQDRQFILSSKKLLLSDSGFYLCAWSRGPENEQFFGPGTRLTVL.

This chain uses TRBV30 with TRBJ2-4; possible D gene TRBD2, 7 bases. This CDR3 spans 18 amino acids. V was shortened by 0 bases and J by 5 bases, with 23 bases between the two germline ends. Germline V CDR1 and CDR2: GTSNPN, SVGIG (reference sequence). CDR3 sequence (DNA): TGTGCCTGGAGTGTACGGGGAGCCGCTAACGGGGGGCAAAACATTCAGTACTTC. This encodes CAWSVRGAANGGQNIQYF.

The chain links TRBV7-6 to TRBJ1-2; D is possibly TRBD1 (6 bases). Per the germline V gene, CDR1 is SGHVS and CDR2 is FNYEAQ. Trimming cost V 5 bases and J 4 bases, with 14 bases left between them. CDR3 length: 14 residues. The CDR3 protein is CASSPRDTPYGYTF. The CDR3 nucleotides read TGTGCCAGCAGCCCACGGGACACACCCTATGGCTACACCTTC.

This chain links TRBV7-9 with TRBJ2-1; 8 nucleotides line up with TRBD1. This CDR3 region has 14 residues. Germline CDR1 SEHNR, CDR2 FQNEAQ (reference sequence). Trimming cost V 4 bases and J 8 bases; bases outside gene matches: 7. The CDR3 DNA is TGTGCCAGCAGCTCTGGACAGGGATGGGATGAGCAGTTCTTC. Encoded protein: CASSSGQGWDEQFF. Using reference TRBV7-9 and TRBJ2-1 for the parts outside the CDR3, the full variable domain is DTGVSQNPRHKITKRGQNVTFRCDPISEHNRLYWYRQTLGQGPEFLTYFQNEAQLEKSRLLSDRFSAERPKGSFSTLEIQRTEQGDSAMYLCASSSGQGWDEQFFGPGTRLTVL.

This clone was counted between two and nine times. The V gene is TRBV5-4, the J gene TRBJ1-3; 8 positions agree with TRBD1. The CDR3 extends over 16 amino acids. CDR1 SGHNT and CDR2 YYREEE come from the germline V gene (reference sequence). V was pared by 4 bases and J by 0 bases, with 6 bases of the junction left unmatched. CDR3 in amino acids: CASSVGQARSGNTIYF. As DNA, the CDR3 is TGTGCCAGCAGCGTGGGACAGGCACGCTCTGGAAACACCATATATTTT.

The chain carries TRBV5-1 and TRBJ2-5; no definite D call. Germline-derived CDR1 and CDR2 are SGHRS and YFSETQ. CDR3 size: 15 residues. Deletions cut 0 bases from V and 5 bases from J, with 14 bases between. The CDR3 nucleotides read TGCGCCAGCAGCTTGGAGGGAAGGGCATCGGAGACCCAGTACTTC. Amino acid sequence: CASSLEGRASETQYF. Complete variable domain (other parts from reference TRBV5-1 and TRBJ2-5): KAGVTQTPRYLIKTRGQQVTLSCSPISGHRSVSWYQQTPGQGLQFLFEYFSETQRNKGNFPGRFSGRQFSNSRSEMNVSTLELGDSALYLCASSLEGRASETQYFGPGTRLLVL.